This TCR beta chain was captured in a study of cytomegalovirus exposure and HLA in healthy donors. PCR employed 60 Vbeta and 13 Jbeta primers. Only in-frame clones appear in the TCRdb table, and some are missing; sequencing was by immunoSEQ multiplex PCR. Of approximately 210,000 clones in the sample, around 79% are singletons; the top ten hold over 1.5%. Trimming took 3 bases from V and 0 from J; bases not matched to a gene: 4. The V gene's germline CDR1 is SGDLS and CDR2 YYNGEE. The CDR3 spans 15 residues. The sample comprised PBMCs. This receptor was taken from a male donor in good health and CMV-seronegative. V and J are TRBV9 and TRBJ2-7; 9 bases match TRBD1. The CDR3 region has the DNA TGTGCCAGCAGCGCGGGGACAGGGAGCTCCTACGAGCAGTACTTC. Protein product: CASSAGTGSSYEQYF.